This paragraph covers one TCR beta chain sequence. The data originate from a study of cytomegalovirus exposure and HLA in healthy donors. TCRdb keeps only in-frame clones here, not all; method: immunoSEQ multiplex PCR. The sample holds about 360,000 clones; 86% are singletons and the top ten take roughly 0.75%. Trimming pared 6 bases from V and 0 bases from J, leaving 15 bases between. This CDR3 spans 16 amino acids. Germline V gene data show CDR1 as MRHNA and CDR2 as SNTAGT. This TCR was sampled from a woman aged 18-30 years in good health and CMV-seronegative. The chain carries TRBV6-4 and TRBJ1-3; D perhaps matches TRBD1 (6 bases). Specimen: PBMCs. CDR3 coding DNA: TGTGCCAGCAGGGGGGGGCGTACAGTCTCTGGAAACACCATATATTTT. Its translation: CASRGGRTVSGNTIYF.